This T cell receptor (beta chain) is from a study of CD8+CD57+ T cells in acquired aplastic anemia. Across the whole study: DNA recovered from sorted CD4+ and CD8+ cells had a mean of 3.2 ug. Healthy donors had, on average, approximately 9.9 million reads for their CD4+ cells.

General study findings and limits: Overlapping CD8+ CDR3 repertoires of patients and controls contained approximately 29 shared sequences.

Genomic DNA constituted the template upon which TCR beta VDJ and CDR3 profiling was performed. TCRdb reprocessed the reads with MiXCR, giving one entry per CDR3 protein. Of around 170,000 distinct CDR3 sequences detected, 55% to 80% appear once; the ten largest clones hold less than 55%. This CDR3 has 15 residues. The germline gives CDR1 SGHVS, CDR2 FNYEAQ. Points on this clonotype: Its specificity is unknown.

The sample consisted of sorted CD4+, CD8+, or CD8+CD57+ T cells (not recorded which) from PBMCs. The chain uses TRBV7-6 and TRBJ2-5; 12 bases match TRBD2. The J call may be mistaken, given a closer DNA end match to TRBJ2-1. The origin of this receptor is a human donor in good health. The CDR3 coding sequence is TGTGCCAGCAGCTCTAGCGGGAGGGCCCTCAATGAGCAGTTCTTC. This codes for CASSSSGRALNEQFF.